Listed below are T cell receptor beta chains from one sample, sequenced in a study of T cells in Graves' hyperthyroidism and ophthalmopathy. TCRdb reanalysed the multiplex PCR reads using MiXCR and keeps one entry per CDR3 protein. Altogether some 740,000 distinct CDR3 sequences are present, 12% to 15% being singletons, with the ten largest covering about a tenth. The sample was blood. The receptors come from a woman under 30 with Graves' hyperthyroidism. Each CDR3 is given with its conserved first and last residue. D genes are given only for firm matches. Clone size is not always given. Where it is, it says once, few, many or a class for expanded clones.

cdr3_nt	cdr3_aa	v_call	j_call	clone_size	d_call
TGTGCCAGCAGCTTAGTTGCCGGAGGCAATCAGCCCCAGCATTTT	CASSLVAGGNQPQHF	TRBV7-2	TRBJ1-5	NA	NA
TGTGCCTGGGCATTAGACAGCACGAACTATGGCTACACCTTC	CAWALDSTNYGYTF	TRBV30	TRBJ1-2	many	NA
TGTGCCAGCAGCTCATCGGTGACCAAGACATCAAGAGAAAACACTGAAGCTTTCTTT	CASSSSVTKTSRENTEAFF	TRBV7-9	TRBJ1-1	few	NA
TGCAGTGCACCGGACAGAACTGGAAACACCATATATTTT	CSAPDRTGNTIYF	TRBV20-1	TRBJ1-3	NA	NA
TGTGCCAGTAGGGAGTCCTTTTGGGGCACAGATACGCAGTATTTT	CASRESFWGTDTQYF	TRBV19	TRBJ2-3	NA	NA
TGCAGTGCTCAGAAACCGGGACAGGGGGCAGGTGAGCAGTTCTTC	CSAQKPGQGAGEQFF	TRBV20-1	TRBJ2-1	many	TRBD1
TGTGCCAGCAGTTTATGGGGAAGAACAAGCACAGATACGCAGTATTTT	CASSLWGRTSTDTQYF	TRBV6-5	TRBJ2-3	NA	NA
TGTGCCAGCAGCTGGGGATCCTACAATGAGCAGTACTTC	CASSWGSYNEQYF	TRBV5-6	TRBJ2-7	NA	NA
TGTGCCAGCAGGCGGACAGGGGGCGCGTACGAGCAGTACTTC	CASRRTGGAYEQYF	TRBV2	TRBJ2-7	NA	TRBD1
TGTGCCAGTCATAGCGGGAACTCCTACAATGAGCAGTTCTTC	CASHSGNSYNEQFF	TRBV13	TRBJ2-1	few	TRBD2
TGCGCCAGCAGCTCCGTCCGGGGACAGGGGTTCGTAGAGACCCAGTACTTC	CASSSVRGQGFVETQYF	TRBV5-1	TRBJ2-5	few	TRBD1
TGTGCCAGCAGTGTCGGGAGTGGCACAGATACGCAGTATTTT	CASSVGSGTDTQYF	TRBV2	TRBJ2-3	many	NA
TGTGCCATCAGTGGGACAGGTTCGGGAAACACCATATATTTT	CAISGTGSGNTIYF	TRBV10-3	TRBJ1-3	few	TRBD1
TGTGCCAGCAGCCAAGATATCGAGACCCAGTACTTC	CASSQDIETQYF	TRBV3-1	TRBJ2-5	NA	NA
TGTGCCAGCAGCTTAGAACCGCGGGGCGACACCGGGGAGCTGTTTTTT	CASSLEPRGDTGELFF	TRBV13	TRBJ2-2	many	NA
TGTGCCAGCAGTTGGGGACGTAGCTCTGGAAACACCATATATTTT	CASSWGRSSGNTIYF	TRBV28	TRBJ1-3	NA	NA
TGCAGTGCTAGGGGGACAGGTAGCTACGAGCAGTACTTC	CSARGTGSYEQYF	TRBV20-1	TRBJ2-7	many	TRBD1
TGCAGTGCTAGAGATGGCGGGCTCTCCGGGGAGACCCAGTACTTC	CSARDGGLSGETQYF	TRBV20-1	TRBJ2-5	many	NA
TGTGCCAGCAGCCTCCGACTAGCGGGAGGGTACAATGAGCAGTTCTTC	CASSLRLAGGYNEQFF	TRBV3-1	TRBJ2-1	NA	TRBD2
TGTGCCATCAGTGAGTCGGGGAGCTACAATGAGCAGTTCTTC	CAISESGSYNEQFF	TRBV10-3	TRBJ2-1	few	NA
TGTGCCAGCAGTGAACAGGGTACCGCGAACACCGGGGAGCTGTTTTTT	CASSEQGTANTGELFF	TRBV6-1	TRBJ2-2	few	NA
TGCGCCAGCAGCCAAGATCGGAGTCGGGCGTACGAGCAGTACTTC	CASSQDRSRAYEQYF	TRBV4-1	TRBJ2-7	few	NA
TGTGCCAGCAGTCTCGGGACAGCGCTAGGGGATTACTATGGCTACACCTTC	CASSLGTALGDYYGYTF	TRBV28	TRBJ1-2	few	TRBD1
TGTGCCAGCAGCCAATTCCTAGGTCTCTACGAGCAGTACTTC	CASSQFLGLYEQYF	TRBV14	TRBJ2-7	few	NA
TGTGCCACCAGTGATTTGACCGGGGAGCTGTTTTTT	CATSDLTGELFF	TRBV24-1	TRBJ2-2	NA	NA
TGTGCCAGCAGCACGTCGTACAGGGAACCCTACCAAGATACGCAGTATTTT	CASSTSYREPYQDTQYF	TRBV5-8	TRBJ2-3	many	NA
TGTGCCAGCAGCTTGGGTCTGGGAAACACAGATACGCAGTATTTT	CASSLGLGNTDTQYF	TRBV7-9	TRBJ2-3	many	NA
TGCAGTGCTAGTACGGGGAATGAGCAGTTCTTC	CSASTGNEQFF	TRBV20-1	TRBJ2-1	NA	NA
TGTGCCAGCTGGCCCTCCCCGGGCAACACCATATATTTT	CASWPSPGNTIYF	TRBV27	TRBJ1-3	few	NA
TGTGCCAGCAGCTTAGGGGGACAGGGGCTCACAGATACGCAGTATTTT	CASSLGGQGLTDTQYF	TRBV7-9	TRBJ2-3	many	TRBD1
TGTGCCAGCAGTTTTGTTGCTGGGACTGAAGCTTTCTTT	CASSFVAGTEAFF	TRBV28	TRBJ1-1	many	NA
TGTGCCAGCAGCTTTTACAGGGTCGCTAACTATGGCTACACCTTC	CASSFYRVANYGYTF	TRBV13	TRBJ1-2	NA	NA
TGCAGCGTTGCGACAGGGAAGGGGAATGAAAAACTGTTTTTT	CSVATGKGNEKLFF	TRBV29-1	TRBJ1-4	many	TRBD1
TGTGCCAGCAGCTTGGTGGCTGGGAGGCAAGAGACCCAGTACTTC	CASSLVAGRQETQYF	TRBV5-4	TRBJ2-5	NA	NA
TGTGCCACCAGTGACCCCCGGAGGCCAGACTCAGATACGCAGTATTTT	CATSDPRRPDSDTQYF	TRBV24-1	TRBJ2-3	few	NA
TGTGCCAGCAGTACACCACAGGGGGCGGATCAGCCCCAGCATTTT	CASSTPQGADQPQHF	TRBV6-1	TRBJ1-5	many	TRBD1
TGTGCCAGCAGCTCGTTAACAGGGGCTTTTGGCTACACCTTC	CASSSLTGAFGYTF	TRBV7-2	TRBJ1-2	many	TRBD1
TGTGCCAGCAGCGTCGGTGGGTCTCCTAACTATGGCTACACCTTC	CASSVGGSPNYGYTF	TRBV9	TRBJ1-2	NA	NA
TGTGCCAGCAGTGCCAGGAATTCCTACAATGAGCAGTTCTTC	CASSARNSYNEQFF	TRBV2	TRBJ2-1	many	NA
TGTGCCAGCAGCCCTAGGGGCGGGATCACAGATACGCAGTATTTT	CASSPRGGITDTQYF	TRBV13	TRBJ2-3	NA	NA
TGTGCCAGCTCACAGGGTTCTGGAAACACCATATATTTT	CASSQGSGNTIYF	TRBV18	TRBJ1-3	many	NA